The rows below give T cell receptor beta chains drawn from one sample of a study of T cell responses to AZD1222 COVID-19 vaccine. Here immunoSEQ multiplex PCR was the method, and the copy in TCRdb shows in-frame clones only, minus some. The sample contains fewer than 110,000 clones, approximately 90% of which appear only once. Here the sequenced sample was peripheral blood, taken on day 0 of AZD1222 vaccination. These receptors originate from an adult in good health. Both conserved end residues are part of each CDR3. D genes are given only for firm matches. Only part of the rows carry a size: once, few, many, or a class if the clone is expanded.

D	V	size	J	DNA	CDR3
-	TRBV20-1	-	TRBJ1-3	TGCAGTGCTAGAAGGGGAAACACCATATATTTT	CSARRGNTIYF
TRBD1	TRBV19	-	TRBJ1-1	TGTGCCAGCATTACAGGGGGGAACACTGAAGCTTTCTTT	CASITGGNTEAFF
TRBD1	TRBV7-8	-	TRBJ1-2	TGTGCCAGCAGCCCGACAGGGAACTATGGCTACACCTTC	CASSPTGNYGYTF
-	TRBV3-1/TRBV3-2	-	TRBJ1-1	TGTGCCAGCAGCCCGCGGGGGGGCTGGGTTGACACTGAAGCTTTCTTT	CASSPRGGWVDTEAFF
-	TRBV7-2	-	TRBJ1-2	TGTGCCAGCAGCTTAGAGGGGGAAGGCTACACCTTC	CASSLEGEGYTF
-	TRBV21-1	-	TRBJ2-7	TGTGCCAGCAGCCCACGGACAGGGGAGGCCTACGAGCAGTACTTC	CASSPRTGEAYEQYF
-	TRBV20-1	once	TRBJ2-3	TGCAGTGCTAGTTGGACGGGCAAGTATACGCAGTATTTT	CSASWTGKYTQYF
TRBD2	TRBV11-2	-	TRBJ2-3	TGTGCCAGCAGCTTAAGGCGGGGGGGGCCATCGTCTACGCAGTATTTT	CASSLRRGGPSSTQYF
TRBD1	TRBV30	-	TRBJ1-2	TGTGCCTGGAGTCCGACAGGGGAAGGCTACACCTTC	CAWSPTGEGYTF
TRBD2	TRBV7-3	many	TRBJ2-3	TGTGCCAGCAGCTACTCGAGCGGGGGCAGCACAGATACGCAGTATTTT	CASSYSSGGSTDTQYF
-	TRBV6-5	-	TRBJ2-7	TGTGCCAGCAACTCCTACGAGCAGTACTTC	CASNSYEQYF
-	TRBV5-4	-	TRBJ1-4	TGTGCCAGCAGTATTACCTCGGGAGGGGGTAATGAAAAACTGTTTTTT	CASSITSGGGNEKLFF
TRBD2	TRBV7-2	-	TRBJ2-1	TGTGCCAGCAGCTTAGTAGGTAGCGGGGGAGCTCCATCCTACAATGAGCAGTTCTTC	CASSLVGSGGAPSYNEQFF
-	TRBV19	-	TRBJ2-1	TGTGCCAGTAGGGGGTACAATGAGCAGTTCTTC	CASRGYNEQFF
-	TRBV12-3/TRBV12-4	-	TRBJ2-7	TGTGCCAGCAGCGGGACACGGATCTACGAGCAGTACTTC	CASSGTRIYEQYF
TRBD1	TRBV6-4	-	TRBJ2-2	TGTGCCAGCAGTGAAACAGGGGACACCGGGGAGCTGTTTTTT	CASSETGDTGELFF
TRBD2	TRBV20-1	-	TRBJ2-1	TGCAGTGCTAGTCCTAGCGGGGGGGACAATGAGCAGTTCTTC	CSASPSGGDNEQFF
-	TRBV11-2	-	TRBJ1-2	TGTGCCAGCAGCGAGGGAAACTATGGCTACACCTTC	CASSEGNYGYTF
TRBD2	TRBV23-1	-	TRBJ2-7	TGCGCCAGCAGTCAGCTAGCGGGGGGGTACGAGCAGTACTTC	CASSQLAGGYEQYF
-	TRBV6-6	few	TRBJ1-6	TGTGCCAGCAGTCGGGCCGACATTAGCTCCTATAATTCACCCCTCCACTTT	CASSRADISSYNSPLHF
-	TRBV5-5	-	TRBJ1-1	TGTGCCAGCAGCTTGGGATACACTGAAGCTTTCTTT	CASSLGYTEAFF
-	TRBV15	-	TRBJ1-2	TGTGCCACCAGCAGAGATGAGGGGGACGCCTTGTATGGCTACACCTTC	CATSRDEGDALYGYTF
-	TRBV3-1/TRBV3-2	-	TRBJ2-7	TGTGCCAGCAGCCAAGGGAGCTACGAGCAGTACTTC	CASSQGSYEQYF
-	TRBV6-5	-	TRBJ1-1	TGTGCCAGCAGTTACTCGATGCAGGGGATGAACACTGAAGCTTTCTTT	CASSYSMQGMNTEAFF
-	TRBV2	-	TRBJ2-5	TGTGCCAGCGGATACCGGGACCGCGCAGAGACCCAGTACTTC	CASGYRDRAETQYF
TRBD2	TRBV29-1	-	TRBJ2-3	TGCAGCGTTGAAGCGGCGGGGGGCCCGATTTTT	CSVEAAGGPIF
-	TRBV11-2	-	TRBJ2-5	TGTGCCAGCAGGCCCGGGGGCCAAGAGACCCAGTACTTC	CASRPGGQETQYF
TRBD1	TRBV27	-	TRBJ2-7	TGTGCCAGCAGTCCCAGGGACAGGGGGCAATACGGACTCTACGAGCAGTACTTC	CASSPRDRGQYGLYEQYF
-	TRBV19	-	TRBJ2-7	TGTGCCAGTAGTTCCCGCCCCAGCTCCTACGAGCAGTACTTC	CASSSRPSSYEQYF
-	TRBV20-1	-	TRBJ2-2	TGCAGTGCTAGTCAATTTTTGGGCGGCGGGGAGCTGTTTTTT	CSASQFLGGGELFF
-	TRBV12-3/TRBV12-4	-	TRBJ2-2	TGTGCCAGCAGTTTTTCGCCCGGGGAGCTGTTTTTT	CASSFSPGELFF
-	TRBV19	-	TRBJ1-1	TGTGCCAGTAGTATTACAGGGATAGCTTTCTTT	CASSITGIAFF
-	TRBV5-4	-	TRBJ1-2	TGTGCCAGCAGCTTTGCGGACATGATCTATGGCTACACCTTC	CASSFADMIYGYTF
TRBD2	TRBV6-2/TRBV6-3	-	TRBJ2-5	TGTGCCAGCAGTTTAGGGCGAGTAGCGGGGGAAGGGACCCAGTACTTC	CASSLGRVAGEGTQYF
-	TRBV3-1/TRBV3-2	-	TRBJ1-5	TGTGCCAGCAGCCAAGACGCCGGGTTCAATCAGCCCCAGCATTTT	CASSQDAGFNQPQHF
-	TRBV12-3/TRBV12-4	-	TRBJ1-2	TGTGCCAGCAGTTTGGTTGGGGGCTACACCTTC	CASSLVGGYTF
-	TRBV3-1/TRBV3-2	-	TRBJ2-1	TGTGCCAGCAGCCCTTGGGGGGGCGGGGGCCACAATGAGCAGTTCTTC	CASSPWGGGGHNEQFF
-	TRBV28	-	TRBJ2-7	TGTGCCAGCAGTCGATACCCTGGGCTTTACGAGCAGTACTTC	CASSRYPGLYEQYF
TRBD1	TRBV4-3	-	TRBJ1-1	TGCGCCAGCAGCCAAGATGAGGGGGCTCGGGAAGCTTTCTTT	CASSQDEGAREAFF
-	TRBV3-1/TRBV3-2	-	TRBJ1-6	TGTGCCAGCAGCCAAGGAGGCGGGGGGAATTCACCCCTCCACTTT	CASSQGGGGNSPLHF
-	TRBV6-2/TRBV6-3	once	TRBJ1-1	TGTGCCAGCAGTTACGGACCCATGAACACTGAAGCTTTCTTT	CASSYGPMNTEAFF
-	TRBV5-8	once	TRBJ2-1	TGTGCCAGCAGCTTGGGCGGCGGCAGGGTCAATCACAATGAGCAGTTCTTC	CASSLGGGRVNHNEQFF
TRBD2	TRBV5-8	-	TRBJ2-1	TGTGCCAGCAGCCTGATAGCGGGGGTTTATTTCTTC	CASSLIAGVYFF
-	TRBV3-1/TRBV3-2	-	TRBJ1-1	TGTGCCAGCAGCCAATCGGTAAGGATTAAGGGCACTGAAGCTTTCTTT	CASSQSVRIKGTEAFF
-	TRBV7-7	-	TRBJ2-7	TGTGCCAGCAGCTTAGGGCACAGGGTAGGGGAGCAGTACTTC	CASSLGHRVGEQYF
-	TRBV6-6	-	TRBJ1-2	TGTGCCAGCAGCCCGGACGGGAACTATGGCTACACCTTC	CASSPDGNYGYTF
TRBD2	TRBV5-1	-	TRBJ2-3	TGCGCCAGCAGCTCAGGACTAGCGGGCACAGATACGCAGTATTTT	CASSSGLAGTDTQYF
-	TRBV27	few	TRBJ2-7	TGTGCCAGCAGCCCGAGAGAGGCGCTCTCCTACGAGCAGTACTTC	CASSPREALSYEQYF
-	TRBV5-1	-	TRBJ2-7	TGCGCCAGCAGCTTGGATTACGAGCAGTACTTC	CASSLDYEQYF
-	TRBV7-6	many	TRBJ2-2	TGTGCCAGCACCCTGGGACGGGGTATCACCGGGGAGCTGTTTTTT	CASTLGRGITGELFF
-	TRBV10-2	-	TRBJ1-1	TGCGCCAGCAGTGAGTCTCGGTGGACTGAAGCTTTCTTT	CASSESRWTEAFF
TRBD2	TRBV2	-	TRBJ2-7	TGTGCCAGCGGGAGGGAGTTTGACCCGGCGGGCTCCTACGAGCAGTACTTC	CASGREFDPAGSYEQYF